The next 20 T cell receptor beta chains were all read from a single sample in a study of CD8+CD57+ T cells in acquired aplastic anemia. Template material for TCR beta VDJ and CDR3 profiling consisted of genomic DNA. TCRdb reprocessed the reads via MiXCR and lists one record per CDR3 protein. Seen here are around 200,000 distinct CDR3 sequences, nearly 50% observed once, and the top ten hold around 9.7%. Patients chosen for sequencing had shown CD8+CD57+ cell expansion by flow cytometry. The specimen was sorted CD4+, CD8+, or CD8+CD57+ T cells (not recorded which) from PBMCs. Receptors originate from a human donor with aplastic anemia.

The rearrangement uses TRBV7-8 and TRBJ2-7; D is undetermined. The germline V gene encodes CDR1 SGHVS and CDR2 FQNEAQ. CDR3 length: 12 residues. The ends were cut back, 5 bases at V and 6 bases at J, with 11 bases in the middle. DNA for the CDR3: TGTGCCAGCAGCCGGAGTGTTGTCGAGCAGTACTTC. It encodes CASSRSVVEQYF. The variable domain in full, with the rest retrieved from reference TRBV7-8 and TRBJ2-7, is GAGVSQSPRYKVAKRGQDVALRCDPISGHVSLFWYQQALGQGPEFLTYFQNEAQLDKSGLPSDRFFAERPEGSVSTLKIQRTQQEDSAVYLCASSRSVVEQYFGPGTRLTVT.

The rearrangement links TRBV29-1 to TRBJ2-3, with D possibly TRBD2 on 6 matching bases. The CDR3 extends over 14 amino acids. Trimming removed 4 bases at V and 0 bases at J, with 11 bases between. Germline CDR1 is SQVTM and CDR2 is ANQGSEA. The CDR3 DNA sequence: TGCAGCGTTGTACGGGGACTCAGCACAGATACGCAGTATTTT. It translates to CSVVRGLSTDTQYF.

This clonotype was recorded a few times. The germline gene is not matched at one end of the junction; a read error may be the cause. The chain links TRBV20-1 to TRBJ2-7; 7 bases agree with TRBD2. The germline V gene has CDR1 DFQATT and CDR2 SNEGSKA (reference sequence). The CDR3 is made up of 14 amino acids. CDR3 in amino acids: CSARDSRTRDDQCF. The CDR3 DNA reads TGCAGTGCTAGAGATTCTAGGACTAGGGACGACCAGTGCTTC.

DNA for the CDR3: TGTGCCAGTCGAGCGGGAGGGCCAGGAAACATTCAGTACTTC. Translating gives CASRAGGPGNIQYF. The rearrangement links TRBV28 to TRBJ2-4; TRBD2 matches 10 bases. The CDR3 runs 14 residues. Germline V CDR1 and CDR2: MDHEN, SYDVKM. The V and J ends lost 9 bases and 6 bases, in that order; junction bases with no gene match: 8.

This clonotype occurred many times. J is TRBJ2-7 and V is TRBV24-1; perhaps TRBD1 as D (6 bases). Germline lookup yields CDR1 KGHDR and CDR2 SFDVKD. Between the trimmed V and J ends, which lost 5 bases and 6 bases, there was a span of 13 bases. The CDR3 is 13 amino acids. CDR3 region: CATSAAQGGEQYF. The CDR3 coding sequence is TGTGCCACCAGTGCCGCACAGGGTGGCGAGCAGTACTTC.

This clonotype appeared many times. The CDR3 spells CASSLGAPSYEQYF. For the CDR3, the DNA is TGTGCCAGCAGCTTGGGAGCGCCTTCCTACGAGCAGTACTTC. This chain uses TRBV5-4 with TRBJ2-7, with no clear D. Germline V lookup: CDR1 SGHNT, CDR2 YYREEE (reference sequence). The V and J ends lost 0 bases and 1 base respectively, with 8 bases between them. The CDR3 runs 14 residues. Complete variable domain (other parts from reference TRBV5-4 and TRBJ2-7): ETGVTQSPTHLIKTRGQQVTLRCSSQSGHNTVSWYQQALGQGPQFIFQYYREEENGRGNFPPRFSGLQFPNYSSELNVNALELDDSALYLCASSLGAPSYEQYFGPGTRLTVT.

The J gene is TRBJ1-2, the V gene TRBV9; D remains ambiguous. The CDR3 runs 16 residues. V lost 4 bases and J lost 1, with 17 bases in between. Germline assignment: CDR1 SGDLS and CDR2 YYNGEE. The DNA of the CDR3 is TGTGCCAGCAGCCCTCGCCCCCTGGGAGGTAACTATGGCTACACCTTC. Translating it yields CASSPRPLGGNYGYTF.

The rearrangement uses TRBV10-1 and TRBJ2-7; TRBD2 is a possible D gene (7 bases). The CDR3 runs to 14 residues. V lost 3 bases, J lost 4 bases, and 13 bases lay in between. CDR1 is WNHNN, CDR2 SYGVQD, per germline (reference sequence). The CDR3 DNA is TGCGCCAGCAGTGACCTCCGGGGGGCTTACGAGCAGTACTTC. Translated: CASSDLRGAYEQYF.

This clonotype was counted between two and nine times. The V and J genes are TRBV7-9 and TRBJ1-1; D uncertain. There are 13 residues in the CDR3. V dropped 5 bases and J dropped 4 bases, with 11 bases sitting between them. Germline V lookup: CDR1 SEHNR, CDR2 FQNEAQ (reference sequence). The CDR3 coding sequence is TGTGCCAGCAGCCCCACGCAGGTCACTGAAGCTTTCTTT. Translated, it gives CASSPTQVTEAFF.

This clonotype was recorded at least ten times. The chain has TRBV14 and TRBJ2-1; D gene uncertain. This CDR3 comprises 14 residues. Germline CDR1 is SGHDN and CDR2 is FVKESK. Trimming shortened V by 4 bases and J by 1 base, and 8 bases separated the two germline ends. The CDR3 spells CASSLAWSYNEQFF. In DNA, the CDR3 is TGTGCCAGCAGCCTCGCCTGGTCCTACAATGAGCAGTTCTTC. The full variable domain, with the rest looked up from reference TRBV14 and TRBJ2-1, is EAGVTQFPSHSVIEKGQTVTLRCDPISGHDNLYWYRRVMGKEIKFLLHFVKESKQDESGMPNNRFLAERTGGTYSTLKVQPAELEDSGVYFCASSLAWSYNEQFFGPGTRLTVL.

Ten or more counts support this clonotype. The chain couples TRBV5-6 to TRBJ1-2, with D uncertain. The CDR3 consists of 13 residues. Germline V gene sequence: CDR1 SGHDT, CDR2 YYEEEE. V was trimmed by 4 bases and J by 4 bases, leaving 11 bases between them. The CDR3 protein is CASSPDGFYGYTF. The CDR3 nucleotides are TGTGCCAGCAGCCCCGACGGCTTCTATGGCTACACCTTC.

This clonotype was picked up a small number of times. The J gene is TRBJ1-3, the V gene TRBV2; TRBD1 might be the D (5 bases). Trimming left V 8 bases short and J 0 bases short, with 11 bases between. The germline V gene has CDR1 SNHLY and CDR2 FYNNEI. This CDR3 is 14 amino acids long. CDR3: CASRDDRSGNTIYF. CDR3 DNA: TGTGCCAGCCGGGACGATCGCTCTGGAAACACCATATATTTT.

This clonotype was found once. The chain joins TRBV20-1 to TRBJ2-1; D remains unclear. The V end lost 3 bases, the J end lost 9 bases, and 15 bases lay between the germline ends. The length of the CDR3 is 13 residues. Per germline, CDR1 DFQATT and CDR2 SNEGSKA (reference sequence). The CDR3 reads CSARKYFSREQFF. CDR3 bases: TGCAGTGCTAGGAAATATTTTTCGCGTGAGCAGTTCTTC.

This clonotype has a handful of counts. The chain has TRBV2 and TRBJ1-6; 8 positions match TRBD1. This CDR3 is built from 17 residues. The V segment lost 4 bases and the J segment 6 bases; nucleotides outside the gene matches: 11. The germline V gene has CDR1 SNHLY and CDR2 FYNNEI. CDR3 sequence reads: CASSARGTGRGNSPLHF. For the CDR3, the DNA is TGTGCCAGCAGTGCCAGGGGGACAGGTCGGGGTAATTCACCCCTCCACTTT. The full variable domain, in which reference TRBV2 and TRBJ1-6 provide the parts outside the CDR3, is EPEVTQTPSHQVTQMGQEVILRCVPISNHLYFYWYRQILGQKVEFLVSFYNNEISEKSEIFDDQFSVERPDGSNFTLKIRSTKLEDSAMYFCASSARGTGRGNSPLHFGNGTRLTVT.

This clonotype turned up a few times. V usage is TRBV29-1 and J usage is TRBJ2-5; D is perhaps TRBD1 or TRBD2 (5 bases each). Trimming took off 8 bases at V and 1 base at J, with 17 bases between the two ends. CDR3 size: 14 residues. Germline assignment: CDR1 SQVTM and CDR2 ANQGSEA. The DNA of the CDR3 is TGCAGCACTTCCAGGGTAGGGAGCCAAGAGACCCAGTACTTC. This codes for CSTSRVGSQETQYF.

Notes on this clonotype: Mismatch with germline at one junction end may stem from a read error. V usage is TRBV12-3 or TRBV12-4 and J usage is TRBJ2-1; 9 bases fit TRBD1. CDR3 length: 15 amino acids. The CDR3 is CASSLSGTGNDERFF. The CDR3 nucleotides are TGTGCCAGCAGCCTCTCCGGGACAGGGAATGATGAGCGGTTCTTC.

This clonotype was picked up many times. The V gene is TRBV5-1, the J gene TRBJ2-3, with 7 bases fitting TRBD2. Trimming removed 1 base from V and 0 bases from J; junction bases left unmatched: 11. The CDR3 has 18 residues. Germline CDR1 reads SGHRS; CDR2 reads YFSETQ. The CDR3 is CASSLRLAALTSTDTQYF. The CDR3, as DNA: TGCGCCAGCAGCTTGCGGCTAGCGGCCTTGACTAGCACAGATACGCAGTATTTT. Filled out from reference TRBV5-1 and TRBJ2-3, the complete variable domain reads KAGVTQTPRYLIKTRGQQVTLSCSPISGHRSVSWYQQTPGQGLQFLFEYFSETQRNKGNFPGRFSGRQFSNSRSEMNVSTLELGDSALYLCASSLRLAALTSTDTQYFGPGTRLTVL.

This clonotype was counted between two and nine times. The chain combines TRBV20-1 with TRBJ2-3; 7 bases align to TRBD2. V shed 6 bases and J 0 bases; nucleotides not matched to a gene: 9. Germline V gives CDR1 DFQATT, CDR2 SNEGSKA (reference sequence). This CDR3 has 15 residues. The chain's CDR3 is CSAEHSSGSTDTQYF. The CDR3 bases are TGCAGTGCGGAACACTCTAGCGGAAGCACAGATACGCAGTATTTT.

This sequence joins TRBV29-1 and TRBJ1-5; no definite D call. Germline V lookup: CDR1 SQVTM, CDR2 ANQGSEA. This CDR3 region has 14 residues. The germline V and J ends were trimmed by 4 bases and 5 bases, with 15 bases remaining between them. The CDR3 bases are TGCAGCGTTGTAGTCGGAGGGCTTGATCAGCCCCAGCATTTT. Protein sequence: CSVVVGGLDQPQHF.

The V and J genes are TRBV9 and TRBJ1-6; D might be TRBD1 (5 bases). Trimming removed 5 bases from V and 9 bases from J, with 12 bases in between. Germline V lookup: CDR1 SGDLS, CDR2 YYNGEE. This CDR3 is 13 amino acids long. The CDR3 loop reads CASREGDSSPLHF. CDR3 nucleotides: TGTGCCAGCAGGGAGGGCGACAGTTCACCCCTCCACTTT.